The present T cell receptor beta chain was sequenced within a study of cytomegalovirus exposure and HLA in healthy donors (dated by TCRdb to 2017 to 2019). With regard to the full study: In an earlier analysis of 587 of the donors, around 300 Gb of sequence data and 90 million to 120 million unique TCR beta sequences from roughly 190 million T cells were reported. Typing coverage differed by locus: A, B, C, DRB1 and DQB1 were typed in roughly 620-630 donors, DQA1 in 500 to 550, DPA1 in approximately 600, and DPB1 in 472. Donor age, sex, ethnicity and CMV serostatus were collected together with the repertoire data. An earlier analysis of roughly 600 of the donors used high-throughput TCR beta sequencing to judge whether each TCR beta V gene segment behaved as functional or pseudogenic. A separate validation cohort of roughly 110 different subjects was used in addition to the approximately 700-subject first cohort. A later analysis re-analyzed previously published TCR beta repertoires from several hundred donors and added high-resolution HLA genotyping to study TCR occurrence patterns. Of the approximately 400 genotyped donors, 65% to 90% fell in the genetic ancestry cluster associated with self-reported Caucasian donors. In the later analysis, no new phenotypic data were used to find candidate immune exposures; instead, reliance was placed on TCR beta sequences and their occurrence across donors. About 280 gigabases of sequencing data and tens of millions of unique TCR sequences made up an early release that covered approximately 620 HLA-typed donors. The study used immunosequencing to profile the T cell repertoires of several hundred subjects and linked those repertoires to cytomegalovirus serostatus. All discovery cohort repertoires had been generated on a single sequencing platform. HLA typing included class I and class II loci at four-digit resolution. A later genetic analysis used genome-wide SNP genotypes for 398 of the 666 donors, treating that subset as a discovery cohort. The study combined high-throughput TCR immunosequencing, statistical association of individual TCRs with disease status, and machine learning to predict cytomegalovirus infection status. The aim of the study was to test whether cataloging public T cell receptors could identify signatures of past pathogen exposure. Among almost 400 genotyped donors of the cohort, an average of around 240,000 unique TCR beta nucleotide sequences were sequenced per donor, around 20% of them non-productive. Four or five DR-DQ haplotypes were handled as single units for association and clustering because linkage in the cohort was strong.

There are 20 amino acids in the CDR3, from cysteine to phenylalanine inclusive. Only CDR3 DNA is held: 60 bases, read in frame from base 1. Per the germline V gene, SGHRS is the CDR1 and YFSETQ is the CDR2. The junction shows trimming of 4 bases on V and 2 bases on J, and the gene matches do not reach 21 bases of it. Broader findings and caveats from the paper: Because HLA typing was missing for some donors at each locus, association tests included only the typed subset. Correlated functional status among segregating V segments might be attributable to linkage disequilibrium, but an unknown experimental factor could not be ruled out. For the cohort, immune exposure information was limited to CMV serostatus. V-gene and J-gene trimming of TCR beta chains was associated with a missense DCLRE1C variant in a later genetic analysis, and the association was replicated in an independent cohort. The authors suggested that the approach could potentially be generalized to other disease states and immunological phenotypes. A later analysis reported that several top co-occurrence clusters appeared linked to parvovirus B19, influenza, CMV and Epstein-Barr virus. Most CMV-associated TCR beta chains appeared to be HLA-restricted in a later analysis, and the HLA associations seemed to be driven largely by CMV exposure. In a later analysis, the rate of TCR association differed among HLA loci, with DRB1 alleles having the most associated TCRs and HLA-C alleles having the fewest. A later genetic analysis reported fewer N-insertions in productive TCRs among donors in an Asian-associated ancestry cluster than the roughly 700-donor mean. This cohort had only TCR beta chains sequenced, and the lack of alpha or paired-chain data limited which features could be detected. The presence/absence analyses assumed that sequencing depth was roughly uniform across donors, and that assumption may not be true. In an earlier analysis of 587 of the donors, most TCR beta V segments were observed in productive rearrangements about 90% or about 30% of the time, broadly matching IMGT annotations. At a false discovery rate of 0.05, a later analysis linked 16,951 TCR beta sequences to specific HLA alleles. In a later analysis, HLA-associated TCR beta chains were found to be more clonally expanded and to have lower generation probabilities than equally common non-associated chains. Most TCR sequences were seen in very few donors, while some public TCRs were found in many individuals. When HLA alleles, especially DR and DQ, strongly co-occurred, TCR associations were difficult to assign to individual alleles. A further reported finding was that TCR beta sequences accurately predicted the HLA-A and HLA-B alleles for most subjects in the first cohort. In the study, about 150 TCR beta chains were listed as associated with cytomegalovirus. Because the 87-base-pair reads could not distinguish some IMGT-functional V segments, including TRBV6-2 and TRBV6-3, those segments were excluded. In vitro tests confirmed that a few of the cytomegalovirus-associated TCR beta chains recognize cytomegalovirus antigens. A group of highly shared sequence variants was considered likely to be a technical artifact of the sequencing pipeline. Because counts were too low, fewer than 20 rarely observed V segments, including chromosome 9 orphons, were excluded from the earlier analysis of 500 to 700 of the donors. In both the original and validation cohorts, the classifier was reported to diagnose cytomegalovirus status with high specificity and sensitivity.

In total, approximately 610 healthy bone marrow donors made up the cohort. At the time of sampling, all cohort members were nominally healthy, though unrecorded immune exposures were likely present. The donor was CMV seronegative and was included in the group of 352 seronegative cohort members. A peripheral blood sample was collected from each donor, and TCR beta sequencing was performed on peripheral blood mononuclear cells. The Qiagen DNeasy Blood Extraction Kit was used to extract genomic DNA from the blood cell samples. This clone was recorded a few times. Its binding antigen is unknown. Per-base qualities were not stored, and no clone one base away is much larger. Libraries were built with the immunoSEQ multiplex PCR assay. The multiplex PCR relied on a mix of 60 forward primers for TCR Vbeta segments and 13 reverse primers for TCR Jbeta segments. The CDR3 region of rearranged TCR beta genes was amplified from genomic DNA by a multiplex PCR assay. Amplified TCR beta libraries were sequenced as 87-base-pair reads on the Illumina HiSeq System. The authors' analysis ran thus. A later analysis tallied approximately 87 million unique TCR beta chains across the 666 repertoires, and about 12 million of those chains were shared by two or more donors. Raw reads were error-corrected and collapsed into unique sequences by a nearest-neighbor algorithm in which closely related sequences were merged to remove PCR and sequencing errors. V, D and J gene segments were assigned by aligning CDR3 sequences to IMGT reference sequences. For a sequence to be retained, at least a six-nucleotide match to both a V gene segment and a J gene segment was required. A rearrangement counted as productive if the CDR3 had no stop codons and remained in frame with V and J, and every other rearrangement counted as non-productive. CDR3 was defined by IMGT convention, running from the second conserved V-encoded cysteine to the conserved J-encoded phenylalanine. The earlier analysis of some 600 of the donors excluded sequences that lacked an unambiguous match to a single V gene segment. In an earlier analysis of 587 of the donors, V segments were called functional above 56.7% productive rearrangements and were called segregating when the between-donor standard deviation exceeded 5%. A statistical classification framework was built for diagnosing cytomegalovirus status from the catalog of TCR beta chain sequences. In a later analysis, TCR nucleotide sequences were compared against IMGT/GENE-DB human TR gene sequences so that V and J genes could be assigned. The TCRdist pipeline was used in a later analysis to assign CDR3 sequences and most-parsimonious VDJ recombination scenarios. In a later analysis, every TCR beta chain was defined by the combination of its CDR3 amino acid sequence and its V-gene family, and reads without a unique V-gene family were dropped. A later analysis removed several hundred highly shared, low-generation-probability nucleotide sequences to deal with suspected cross-contamination and a sequencing artifact. In a later analysis, a clonal expansion index was calculated for each public chain from normalized within-repertoire ranks of inferred template counts. In a later analysis, generation probabilities were computed with a VDJ recombination model fitted to out-of-frame rearrangements, and the resulting probabilities were checked against IGoR. In a later analysis, TCR-TCR, TCR-HLA and TCR-CMV co-occurrence was scored with hypergeometric tests, and a repertoire-size bias correction was applied to TCR pairs. In a later analysis, false discovery rates were estimated by permuting HLA or CMV assignments 20 times. A later analysis grouped co-occurring TCRs with DBSCAN, adding TCRdist sequence similarity when clustering within HLA-allele-positive subsets. Repertoires with fewer than 30,000 or more than 120,000 public chains were left out of co-occurrence clustering, as were five repertoires with anomalous nucleotide sharing. TCRdb limited this immuneACCESS table to in-frame rearrangements with V and J called. A share of clones is missing; checked studies link under half to unresolved V genes, and the rest is unexplained. D and trimming were read from the DNA, whereas the V and J calls and clone size are those reported in that table. This sample lists under 200,000 clones; 79% were detected once. Under 0.9% of the sample is held by the ten biggest clonotypes.

Rearrangement joined TRBV5-1 to TRBJ2-7, with 10 central nucleotides matching TRBD1. This receptor was identified in a woman in her 40s in good health and CMV-seronegative. Sequencing was carried out using PBMCs. The CDR3 region reads CASSTHPGQGSPVAAYEQYF. The nucleotide sequence reads as follows: TGCGCCAGCAGCACTCATCCGGGACAGGGGTCCCCTGTAGCGGCCTACGAGCAGTACTTC.